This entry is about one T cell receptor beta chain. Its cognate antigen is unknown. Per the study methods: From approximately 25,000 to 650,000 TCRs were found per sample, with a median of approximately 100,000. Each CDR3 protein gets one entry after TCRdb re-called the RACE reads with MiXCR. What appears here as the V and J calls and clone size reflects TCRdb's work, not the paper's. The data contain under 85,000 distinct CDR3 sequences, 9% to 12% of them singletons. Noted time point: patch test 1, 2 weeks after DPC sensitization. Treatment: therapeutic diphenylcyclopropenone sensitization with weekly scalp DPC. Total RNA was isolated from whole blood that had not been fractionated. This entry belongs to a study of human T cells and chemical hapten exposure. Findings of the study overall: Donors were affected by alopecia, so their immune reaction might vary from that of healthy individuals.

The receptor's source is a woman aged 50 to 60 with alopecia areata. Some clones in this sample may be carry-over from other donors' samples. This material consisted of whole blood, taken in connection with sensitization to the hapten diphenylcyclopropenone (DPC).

In nucleotides, the CDR3 is TGCAGCGTTGATCTGGGAGGAGCCAAAAACATTCAGTACTTC. It is translated as CSVDLGGAKNIQYF. The chain links TRBV29-1 to TRBJ2-4, with D perhaps TRBD2 (6 bases). V lost 3 bases and J 0 bases, leaving 9 bases between the germline ends. Germline CDR1 SQVTM, CDR2 ANQGSEA. CDR3 length: 14 amino acids.